The present entry profiles one T cell receptor beta chain with its context. Its antigen remains unidentified. CDR3 length equals 14 residues. V dropped 3 bases and J dropped 6 bases, with 9 bases sitting between them. The germline CDR1 and CDR2 sequences are MGHDK and SYGVNS. TCRdb's table, derived via immunoSEQ multiplex PCR, lists solely in-frame clones and lacks some. The profile shows roughly 50,000 clones, 76% of them singletons. The time point denotes: week 47, end of study. A 20-mer mutant IDH1 peptide at 300 ug was injected subcutaneously with topical imiquimod. In weeks 1, 3, 5, 7, 11, 15, 19 and 23, patients were immunized, eight times in all. This sample is part of a study of a mutant IDH1 vaccine in newly diagnosed glioma. In the study overall: Initiation of the vaccine course occurred 4-6 weeks after radiotherapy alone, or alongside temozolomide cycles. The earlier regimen, radiotherapy, temozolomide, or both, was most often both.

The sequencing used PBMCs, collected from a glioma patient whose treatment included an IDH1 peptide vaccine. V and J are TRBV25-1 and TRBJ1-6; no reliable D call. The receptor was isolated from a woman in her thirties or forties with glioma. Some clones in this sample may be carry-over from other donors' samples. CDR3 region: CASSEEGGNSPLHF. The CDR3, as DNA: TGTGCCAGCAGTGAGGAGGGAGGTAATTCACCCCTCCACTTT. The whole variable domain, filled in from reference TRBV25-1 and TRBJ1-6, reads EADIYQTPRYLVIGTGKKITLECSQTMGHDKMYWYQQDPGMELHLIHYSYGVNSTEKGDLSSESTVSRIRTEHFPLTLESARPSHTSQYLCASSEEGGNSPLHFGNGTRLTVT.